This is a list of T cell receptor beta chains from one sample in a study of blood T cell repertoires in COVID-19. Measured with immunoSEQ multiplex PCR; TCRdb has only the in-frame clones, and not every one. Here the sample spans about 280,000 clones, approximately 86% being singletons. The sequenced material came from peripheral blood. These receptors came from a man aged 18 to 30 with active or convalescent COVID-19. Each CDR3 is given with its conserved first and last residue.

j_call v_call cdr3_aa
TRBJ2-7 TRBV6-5 CASRGGTGLSYEQYF
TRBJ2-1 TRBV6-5 CASSYSYRATSYEQFF
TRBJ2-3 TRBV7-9 CASSRSGTGGWDTQYF
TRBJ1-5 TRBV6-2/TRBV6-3 CASSYSGANQPQHF
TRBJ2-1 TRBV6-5 CASSYPGTGVGEQFF
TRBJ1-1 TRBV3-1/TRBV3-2 CASSLGGAAEAFF
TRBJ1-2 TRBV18 CASSSGRLAYGYTF
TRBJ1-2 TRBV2 CASSERRGIYGYTF
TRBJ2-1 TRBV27 CASSLLLGRGTEQFF
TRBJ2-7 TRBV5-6 CASSGRTGVDYEQYF
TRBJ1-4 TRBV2 CASSEWVTGSGANEKLFF
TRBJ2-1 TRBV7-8 CASSPPGRASSYNEQFF
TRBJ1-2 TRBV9 CASSATGAGYTF
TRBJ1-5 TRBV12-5 CASGSQKQGISNQPQHF
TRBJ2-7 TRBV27 CASSLWGQVGPRDEQYF
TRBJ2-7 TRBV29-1 CSVQDRGAYEQYF
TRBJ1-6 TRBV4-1 CASSQRQGADNSPLHF
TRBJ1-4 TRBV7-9 CASSLSGGELFF
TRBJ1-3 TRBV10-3 CAGSGQGASGNTIYF
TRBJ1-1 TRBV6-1 CASSEARPGTQNTEAFF
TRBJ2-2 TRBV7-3 CASSLPEGSTGELFF
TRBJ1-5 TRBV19 CASSIPTGTVSNQPQHF
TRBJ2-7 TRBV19 CATNSYEQYF
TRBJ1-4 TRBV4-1 CASSQVPREKLFF
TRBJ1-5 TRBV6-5 CASSYSGGNQPQHF
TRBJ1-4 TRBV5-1 CASSLQGTGAEKLFF
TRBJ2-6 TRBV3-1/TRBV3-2 CASSPGDRAFSGANVLTF
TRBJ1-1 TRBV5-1 CASSFPGGTGGSGTEAFF
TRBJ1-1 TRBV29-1 CSVNSGVNTEAFF
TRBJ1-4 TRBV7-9 CASSSQGYWEKLFF
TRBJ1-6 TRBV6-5 CASNERAGNNSPLHF
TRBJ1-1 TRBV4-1 CASSLPTGEGGNTEAFF
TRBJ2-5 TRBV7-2 CASSRGLGHEGETQYF
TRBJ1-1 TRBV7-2 CASSLDGQVLNTEAFF
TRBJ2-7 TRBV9 CASSGQASYEQYF
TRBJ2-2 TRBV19 CASSIFDRAGTGELFF
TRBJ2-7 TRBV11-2 CASSLDSGQGASVQYF
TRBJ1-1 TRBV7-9 CASIREGNTEAFF
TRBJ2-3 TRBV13 CASSPHDVTSGGNTDTQYF
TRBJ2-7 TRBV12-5 CASGLALPGQQTYEQYF
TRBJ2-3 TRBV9 CASSVDLGGSTDTQYF
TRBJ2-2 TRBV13 CASSLGLESTGELFF
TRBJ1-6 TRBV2 CATKLGPSPLHF
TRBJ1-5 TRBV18 CASSPQDSLNQPQHF
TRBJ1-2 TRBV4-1 CASSPTANYGYTF
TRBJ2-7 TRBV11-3 CASSANTGGIFSYEQYF
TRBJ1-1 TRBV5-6 CASSLMGGENEAFF
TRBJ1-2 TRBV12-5 CAIPDPGHYYGYTF
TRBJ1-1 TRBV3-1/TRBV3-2 CASSQDHGQVEAFF
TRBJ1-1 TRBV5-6 CASSLGTGSEAFF
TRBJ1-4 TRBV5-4 CASSRDSTNEKLFF
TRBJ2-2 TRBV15 CATRTGQGATGELFF
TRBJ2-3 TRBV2 CATKRDFGADTQYF
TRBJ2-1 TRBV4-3 CASSQGSGGASYNEQFF
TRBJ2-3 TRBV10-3 CAGGLGADTQYF
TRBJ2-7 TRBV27 CASSSGTGSPGEQYF
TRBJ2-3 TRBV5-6 CASSVNRLAGGTDTQYF